This T cell receptor (beta chain) was found in a study of shared clonotypes between healthy human individuals. Germline-derived CDR1 and CDR2 are SNHLY and FYNNEI. The CDR3 sequence is 12 residues long. Only a few counts were recorded for this clone. One end of the junction fails to match germline, which may point to a read error. Using immunoSEQ multiplex PCR, the repertoire was profiled, and TCRdb retains in-frame clones only, with some absent. The sample lists hundreds of thousands of clones, 60% to 75% seen once, with 1.5% to 2% in the top ten. Sequenced material: memory CD4+ T cells sorted from blood. Regarding subset: CD45RA-negative fraction. The chain has TRBV2 and TRBJ2-1; D remains unclear. The TCR sequence derives from a woman younger than 45 in good health. The CDR3 bases are TGTGCCAGCGGTGATCGTGGGAATGAGCAGTTCTTC. It specifies CASGDRGNEQFF.